The source of this T cell receptor (beta chain) is a study of early T cells in non-severe SARS-CoV-2 infection. Whole-study context: From unsorted whole blood, bulk RNA was sequenced, and the chains remained unpaired.

This clonotype was recorded at least ten times. As yet, its antigen is unknown. Unique molecular identifiers were attached to individual cDNA molecules. TCRdb re-called the 5' RACE reads through MiXCR, storing one row per CDR3 protein. Among some 82,000 distinct CDR3 sequences listed, about 12% were seen once. Germline values: CDR1 SGHNT, CDR2 YYREEE (reference sequence). V dropped 1 base and J dropped 3; count of bases not matched to a gene: 3. The CDR3 length is 15 residues. General study points: Anti-spike CD8 responses were favored by VDJdb matching, which missed private and CD4 specificities.

Material for sequencing was whole blood. The J gene is TRBJ2-5, the V gene TRBV5-4; the match to TRBD1 covers 10 bases. The receptor comes from an adult who was a healthcare worker with PCR-confirmed SARS-CoV-2 infection or an uninfected control (not recorded which). In nucleotides, the CDR3 is TGTGCCAGCAGCTTGCGGACAGGGGGGGAAGAGACCCAGTACTTC. It translates to CASSLRTGGEETQYF.